Presented here are 32 T cell receptor beta chains from one specimen sequenced in a study of T cell responses to AZD1222 COVID-19 vaccine. Repertoires were generated with immunoSEQ multiplex PCR, while TCRdb's copy carries only in-frame clones and drops some. Of tens of thousands of clones listed, roughly 88% were seen once; the top ten hold roughly 20%. The material was peripheral blood, obtained on day 0 of AZD1222 vaccination. These receptors were collected from an adult in good health.

The V call is TRBV3-1 (or the pseudogene TRBV3-2), the J call TRBJ1-2; D is unresolved. Germline V gene data show CDR1 as LGHDT and CDR2 as YNNKEL (reference sequence). This CDR3 comprises 14 residues. V was cut by 6 bases and J by 0 bases, with 11 bases left in between. The CDR3 region has the DNA TGTGCCAGCAGTCCCCCCGGGTCTAACTATGGCTACACCTTC. Translating gives CASSPPGSNYGYTF.

This rearrangement joins TRBV3-1 (or the pseudogene TRBV3-2) to TRBJ2-7; TRBD2 is a possible D gene (5 bases). Germline CDR1 and CDR2: LGHDT and YNNKEL (reference sequence). The CDR3 length is 15 residues. V was clipped by 4 bases and J by 4 bases, with 17 bases between them. The CDR3 nucleotides are TGTGCCAGCAGCCCGGAAGCGTGGACTTTTTACGAGCAGTACTTC. Its protein product is CASSPEAWTFYEQYF.

The CDR3 region has the DNA TGTGCCAGCAGTTTAGGGCAGGGGGGACCCTATGGCTACACCTTC. Its translation is CASSLGQGGPYGYTF. This chain uses TRBV27 with TRBJ1-2; 7 nucleotides match TRBD1. The CDR3 consists of 15 residues. Trimming cost V 2 bases and J 4 bases; bases outside gene matches: 7. The germline CDR1 and CDR2 sequences are MNHEY and SMNVEV (reference sequence).

The chain uses TRBV11-2 and TRBJ1-1; D not certain. The germline gives CDR1 SGHAT, CDR2 FQNNGV. Between the trimmed V and J ends, which lost 5 bases and 1 base, there was a span of 8 bases. The CDR3 spans 13 residues. CDR3 in DNA: TGTGCCAGCAGCGTAGGACCGAACACTGAAGCTTTCTTT. Translation: CASSVGPNTEAFF.

This chain links TRBV6-2 or TRBV6-3 with TRBJ2-1; 8 positions agree with TRBD1. V lost 6 bases, J lost 7 bases, and 5 bases stayed unmatched. This CDR3 contains 13 residues. From germline, CDR1 is MNHEY and CDR2 SVGEGT. The DNA of the CDR3 is TGTGCCAGCAGCCGGACAGGGAATAATGAGCAGTTCTTC. Translation: CASSRTGNNEQFF.

The rearrangement uses TRBV3-1 (or the pseudogene TRBV3-2) and TRBJ1-5; D not certain. This CDR3 comprises 14 residues. Trimming stripped 3 bases from V and 1 base from J, with 7 bases between. Germline V gene sequence: CDR1 LGHDT, CDR2 YNNKEL (reference sequence). CDR3 residues: CASSQTSSNQPQHF. The CDR3, as DNA: TGTGCCAGCAGCCAGACATCCAGCAATCAGCCCCAGCATTTT.

The V call is TRBV25-1, the J call TRBJ1-1; D is unresolved. Trimming removed 6 bases at V and 1 base at J, with 12 bases between. The CDR3 length is 14 residues. Germline V CDR1 and CDR2: MGHDK, SYGVNS. CDR3 amino acids: CASRGSPGNTEAFF. CDR3 DNA sequence: TGTGCCAGCAGGGGATCTCCCGGGAACACTGAAGCTTTCTTT.

This sequence joins TRBV5-8 and TRBJ1-2; a weak D match, TRBD1 (6 bases). The CDR3 has 13 residues. The germline gives CDR1 SGHTS, CDR2 YDEGEE. V gave up 1 base and J gave up 4 bases, with 8 bases separating them. CDR3 in amino acids: CASSLTGSYGYTF. Written as DNA, the CDR3 is TGTGCCAGCAGCTTGACAGGGAGCTATGGCTACACCTTC.

The chain recombines TRBV5-1 with TRBJ1-1; D is unclear. The germline gives CDR1 SGHRS, CDR2 YFSETQ. Between the trimmed V and J ends, which lost 5 bases and 3 bases, there was a span of 11 bases. The CDR3 has 13 residues. The CDR3 spells CASSPSWDTEAFF. As DNA, the CDR3 is TGCGCCAGCAGTCCCTCATGGGACACTGAAGCTTTCTTT.

The rearrangement uses TRBV29-1 and TRBJ2-5; tentative D call: TRBD1 (5 bases). The V gene's germline CDR1 is SQVTM and CDR2 ANQGSEA. The CDR3 has 13 residues. The V gene lost 1 base and the J gene lost 3 bases, with 9 bases spanning the gap. DNA for the CDR3: TGCAGCGTTGAAGGGGGCAGCAAAGAGACCCAGTACTTC. Translating gives CSVEGGSKETQYF.

The chain recombines TRBV18 with TRBJ1-2; 9 nucleotides line up with TRBD1. CDR1 KGHSH and CDR2 LQKENI come from the germline V gene. After removal of 1 base from V and 7 bases from J, the junction contained 4 bases not matched to a gene. CDR3 length: 14 amino acids. Here the CDR3 DNA reads TGTGCCAGCTCACCACTCGGGACAGGGCTTGGCTACACCTTC. It yields the protein CASSPLGTGLGYTF.

This chain joins TRBV4-3 and TRBJ1-6; possibly TRBD1 for D (5 bases). Trimming shortened V by 4 bases and J by 8 bases, and 18 bases separated the two germline ends. The germline gives CDR1 LGHNA, CDR2 YSLEER. The CDR3 length is 16 residues. This chain's CDR3 is CASSRDVIYRDSPLHF. As DNA, the CDR3 is TGCGCCAGCAGCCGGGACGTAATTTACCGTGATTCACCCCTCCACTTT.

V and J are TRBV20-1 and TRBJ2-7, with TRBD2 matching over 14 bases. V dropped 3 bases and J dropped 2; count of bases not matched to a gene: 3. From germline, CDR1 is DFQATT and CDR2 SNEGSKA (reference sequence). The CDR3 length is 15 residues. CDR3 in DNA: TGCAGTGCTAGTAAGACTAGCGGGGGGGCCTACGAGCAGTACTTC. Translating gives CSASKTSGGAYEQYF.

In its sample, this clone was seen once. The chain combines TRBV28 with TRBJ1-2; 9 bases align to TRBD1. The CDR3 consists of 15 residues. Germline loops: CDR1 MDHEN, CDR2 SYDVKM. V shed 0 bases, J shed 7 bases, and the junction held 6 bases outside the gene matches. CDR3 amino acids: CASSLWAETGGGYTF. In DNA, the CDR3 is TGTGCCAGCAGTTTATGGGCGGAGACAGGGGGTGGCTACACCTTC.

The chain links TRBV11-3 to TRBJ2-2; D perhaps matches TRBD1 (5 bases). The CDR3 has 15 amino acids. V shed 4 bases and J shed 4 bases, with 13 bases lying between them. Germline V gives CDR1 SGHNT, CDR2 YENEEA. The CDR3 loop is CASSSAPGRTGELFF. The CDR3 DNA sequence: TGTGCCAGCAGCTCTGCTCCAGGGCGCACCGGGGAGCTGTTTTTT.

The chain links TRBV7-8 to TRBJ1-4, with a possible D match to TRBD1 (6 bases). Germline assignment: CDR1 SGHVS and CDR2 FQNEAQ. The length of the CDR3 is 16 residues. V was pared by 1 base and J by 10 bases, with 19 bases between. The CDR3 bases are TGTGCCAGCAGCTTAGGTGGGGGGCAAGCCGCTGGAAAACTGTTTTTT. Amino acids: CASSLGGGQAAGKLFF.

V gene TRBV2 combines with J gene TRBJ1-3; 7 bases match TRBD1. J gave up 6 bases and V 5 bases, and 7 bases lay outside the gene matches. This CDR3 has 14 residues. The germline V gene encodes CDR1 SNHLY and CDR2 FYNNEI. CDR3 region: CASSQGQRPNTIYF. The CDR3, as DNA: TGTGCCAGCAGTCAGGGACAGCGCCCAAACACCATATATTTT.

The chain is built from TRBV27 and TRBJ2-7; 8 bases align to TRBD1. CDR1 is MNHEY, CDR2 SMNVEV, per germline (reference sequence). This CDR3 is built from 14 residues. V lost 3 bases and J lost 9; bases outside the gene matches: 10. The chain's CDR3 is CASSFWTGLLAQYF. As DNA, the CDR3 is TGTGCCAGCAGTTTCTGGACAGGGTTATTGGCGCAGTACTTC.

The chain joins TRBV24-1 to TRBJ2-1; D is unclear. This CDR3 comprises 12 residues. CDR1 is KGHDR and CDR2 is SFDVKD in the germline V gene. Trimming shortened V by 4 bases and J by 7 bases, and 7 bases separated the two germline ends. The CDR3, as DNA: TGTGCCACCAGTGACCCCCGTAATGAGCAGTTCTTC. Translation gives CATSDPRNEQFF.

The rearrangement uses TRBV28 and TRBJ1-5; a possible D gene is TRBD1 (5 bases). The CDR3 totals 15 residues. Between the trimmed V and J ends, which lost 5 bases and 3 bases, there was a span of 14 bases. Germline CDR1 reads MDHEN; CDR2 reads SYDVKM. The CDR3 bases are TGTGCCAGCAGTCAATGGGGGGTTTACAATCAGCCCCAGCATTTT. Translated: CASSQWGVYNQPQHF.

The genes are TRBV5-8 and TRBJ2-4; D gene unclear. Trimming shortened V by 0 bases and J by 0 bases, and 7 bases separated the two germline ends. The CDR3 is made up of 15 amino acids. CDR1 and CDR2 (germline): SGHTS, YDEGEE. The CDR3 DNA reads TGTGCCAGCAGCTTGGGGGGAATAGCCAAAAACATTCAGTACTTC. Translation gives CASSLGGIAKNIQYF.

This chain joins TRBV6-5 and TRBJ1-2; 7 nucleotides align to TRBD1. Germline V CDR1 and CDR2: MNHEY, SVGAGI. V lost 8 bases and J lost 0; bases outside the gene matches: 6. CDR3 length equals 14 residues. CDR3 coding DNA: TGTGCCAGCGTGGACAGGTCAGCTAACTATGGCTACACCTTC. Protein sequence: CASVDRSANYGYTF.

CDR3 protein: CASSQGTAGTRLHF. The CDR3 DNA reads as TGTGCCAGCAGCCAAGGAACCGCAGGGACTAGGCTCCACTTT. The chain combines TRBV14 with TRBJ1-6, with TRBD1 as a possible D gene (5 bases). Germline CDR1 SGHDN, CDR2 FVKESK. Trimming cost V 1 base and J 16 bases, with 17 bases left between them. This CDR3 has 14 residues.

The chain combines TRBV7-9 with TRBJ1-6; 9 nucleotides agree with TRBD1. Germline-derived CDR1 and CDR2 are SEHNR and FQNEAQ (reference sequence). The V segment lost 4 bases and the J segment 8 bases; nucleotides outside the gene matches: 3. This CDR3 is 14 amino acids long. The DNA for the CDR3 is TGTGCCAGCAGCTCCGGGACAGGGTATTCACCCCTCCACTTT. Protein: CASSSGTGYSPLHF.

The chain links TRBV7-2 to TRBJ1-5; D is perhaps TRBD1 (5 bases). Germline-derived CDR1 and CDR2 are SGHTA and FQGNSA. This CDR3 contains 17 residues. The V end lost 1 base, the J end lost 0 bases, and 13 bases lay between the germline ends. CDR3 coding DNA: TGTGCCAGCAGCTTAGGGGTGGGGCGTCATAGCAATCAGCCCCAGCATTTT. It translates to CASSLGVGRHSNQPQHF. The full variable domain, rest sourced from reference TRBV7-2 and TRBJ1-5, is GAGVSQSPSNKVTEKGKDVELRCDPISGHTALYWYRQSLGQGLEFLIYFQGNSAPDKSGLPSDRFSAERTGGSVSTLTIQRTQQEDSAVYLCASSLGVGRHSNQPQHFGDGTRLSIL.

The chain recombines TRBV6-2 or TRBV6-3 with TRBJ1-1; D is perhaps TRBD1 (5 bases). There are 14 residues in the CDR3. Trimming left V 2 bases short and J 3 bases short, with 10 bases between. Germline CDR1 and CDR2: MNHEY and SVGEGT. The chain's CDR3 is CASSYGGEYTEAFF. CDR3 nucleotide sequence: TGTGCCAGCAGTTACGGGGGGGAATACACTGAAGCTTTCTTT.

This clone was recorded only once. The chain joins TRBV5-8 to TRBJ2-1, with D possibly being TRBD2 (6 bases). Germline-derived CDR1 and CDR2 are SGHTS and YDEGEE. The V gene lost 3 bases and the J gene lost 7 bases, with 17 bases spanning the gap. The CDR3 extends over 15 amino acids. This CDR3 reads CASSSPAAGLNEQFF. CDR3 sequence (DNA): TGTGCCAGCAGCTCCCCCGCGGCGGGGCTAAATGAGCAGTTCTTC.

This chain joins TRBV3-1 (or the pseudogene TRBV3-2) and TRBJ1-2; 7 nucleotides agree with TRBD1. V was clipped by 5 bases and J by 8 bases; unmatched bases: 14. Germline CDR1 LGHDT, CDR2 YNNKEL (reference sequence). This CDR3 has 15 residues. DNA for the CDR3: TGTGCCAGCAGCTCCCCCTGGACAGGAACACGGGGCTACACCTTC. Protein: CASSSPWTGTRGYTF.

The CDR3 region is CASSGTVSNYGYTF. The CDR3 DNA is TGTGCCAGCAGCGGGACAGTATCGAACTATGGCTACACCTTC. V usage is TRBV7-3 and J usage is TRBJ1-2, with TRBD1 identical over 7 bases. CDR1 is SGHTA and CDR2 is FQGTGA in the germline V gene. The length of the CDR3 is 14 residues. V gave up 5 bases and J gave up 2 bases; unmatched junction bases: 5.

The chain is built from TRBV5-1 and TRBJ1-1; D remains ambiguous. This CDR3 comprises 15 residues. Trimming removed 0 bases at V and 3 bases at J, with 12 bases between. The germline gives CDR1 SGHRS, CDR2 YFSETQ. The chain's CDR3 is CASSLGAGVDTEAFF. The CDR3 DNA sequence: TGCGCCAGCAGCTTGGGGGCCGGGGTCGACACTGAAGCTTTCTTT.

This chain links TRBV11-3 with TRBJ2-2; D is undetermined. V was shortened by 5 bases and J by 4 bases, with 17 bases between the two germline ends. The CDR3 has 16 amino acids. The germline V gene encodes CDR1 SGHNT and CDR2 YENEEA. The DNA for the CDR3 is TGTGCCAGCAGCCCCCGGGCCTCGAGCAGCACCGGGGAGCTGTTTTTT. Amino acids: CASSPRASSSTGELFF.

The chain uses TRBV6-5 and TRBJ2-1, with 12 positions matching TRBD2. Per the germline V gene, CDR1 is MNHEY and CDR2 is SVGAGI. This CDR3 has 14 amino acids. Trimming cost V 6 bases and J 9 bases; bases outside gene matches: 6. This CDR3 is CASSRTSGASEQFF. As DNA, the CDR3 is TGTGCCAGCAGCCGGACTAGCGGGGCCTCTGAGCAGTTCTTC.